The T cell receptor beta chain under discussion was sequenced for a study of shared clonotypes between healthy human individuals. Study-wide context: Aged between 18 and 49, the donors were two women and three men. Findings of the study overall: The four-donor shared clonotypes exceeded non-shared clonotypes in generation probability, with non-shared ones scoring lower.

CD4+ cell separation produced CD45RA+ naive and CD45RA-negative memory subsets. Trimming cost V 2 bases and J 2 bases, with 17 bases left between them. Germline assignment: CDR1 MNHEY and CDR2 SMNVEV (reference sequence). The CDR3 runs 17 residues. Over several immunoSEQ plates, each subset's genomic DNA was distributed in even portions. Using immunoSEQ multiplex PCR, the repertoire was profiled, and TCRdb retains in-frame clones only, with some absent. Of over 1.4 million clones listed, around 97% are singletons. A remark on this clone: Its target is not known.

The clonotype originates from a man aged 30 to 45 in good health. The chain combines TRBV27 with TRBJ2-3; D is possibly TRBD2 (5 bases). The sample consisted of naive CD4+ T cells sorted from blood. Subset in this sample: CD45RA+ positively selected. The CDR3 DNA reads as TGTGCCAGCAGTTTACTCCGCGGTAGCGAAGCCACAGATACGCAGTATTTT. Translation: CASSLLRGSEATDTQYF.